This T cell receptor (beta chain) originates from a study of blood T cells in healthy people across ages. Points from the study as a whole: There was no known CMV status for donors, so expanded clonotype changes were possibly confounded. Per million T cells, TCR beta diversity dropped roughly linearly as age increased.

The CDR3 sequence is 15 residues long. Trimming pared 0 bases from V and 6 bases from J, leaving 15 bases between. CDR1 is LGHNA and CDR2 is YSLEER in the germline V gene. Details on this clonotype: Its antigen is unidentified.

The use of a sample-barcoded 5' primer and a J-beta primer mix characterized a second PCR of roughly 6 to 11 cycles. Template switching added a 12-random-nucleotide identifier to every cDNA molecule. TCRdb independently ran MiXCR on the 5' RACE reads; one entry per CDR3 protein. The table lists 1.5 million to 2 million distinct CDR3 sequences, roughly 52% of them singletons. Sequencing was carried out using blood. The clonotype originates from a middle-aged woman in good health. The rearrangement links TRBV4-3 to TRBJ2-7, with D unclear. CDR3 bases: TGCGCCAGCAGCCAAGATCTAGGCCCCACGCGCGAGCAGTACTTC. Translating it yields CASSQDLGPTREQYF.